The rows below give T cell receptor beta chains drawn from one sample of a study of T-cell reconstitution after alpha-beta-depleted transplantation in children. TCRdb reanalysed the PCR reads using MiXCR and keeps one entry per CDR3 protein. Of 150,000 to 250,000 distinct CDR3 sequences listed, roughly 15% are singletons. Sequences were derived from PBMCs from the stem cell graft donor, sampled from the stem cell graft. These receptors were taken from a human donor who donated a stem cell graft to a child with acute lymphoblastic leukemia. CDR3s include the opening cysteine and the closing phenylalanine or tryptophan. Fields, in order: CDR3 DNA, CDR3 protein, clone size, J gene, V gene, D gene. A D gene is named only where the DNA matches it firmly. Clone size, where shown, is once, few, many, or a class for clones that have expanded.

CDR3nt: TGCAGTGCAAGCATAGCGAACTGGCTGGCGATTGGGTCGGGTACGCAGTATTTT
CDR3aa: CSASIANWLAIGSGTQYF
abundance: many
j_gene: TRBJ2-3
v_gene: TRBV20-1
d_gene: .

CDR3nt: TGTGCCAGCAGCTTGTTTAAAGTTGAAGCTTTCTTT
CDR3aa: CASSLFKVEAFF
abundance: .
j_gene: TRBJ1-1
v_gene: TRBV5-6
d_gene: .

CDR3nt: TGTGCCAGCAGGTCGCGGGAGGGCCCCTACAATGAGCAGTTCTTC
CDR3aa: CASRSREGPYNEQFF
abundance: .
j_gene: TRBJ2-1
v_gene: TRBV12-3/TRBV12-4
d_gene: TRBD2

CDR3nt: TGTGCCAGCAGCCCGTTGATGGGACAGGTCTACGAGCAGTACTTC
CDR3aa: CASSPLMGQVYEQYF
abundance: many
j_gene: TRBJ2-7
v_gene: TRBV11-2
d_gene: TRBD1

CDR3nt: TGTGCCAGCAGTTTTACGTTCGCGAACACTGAAGCTTTCTTT
CDR3aa: CASSFTFANTEAFF
abundance: few
j_gene: TRBJ1-1
v_gene: TRBV12-3/TRBV12-4
d_gene: .

CDR3nt: TGTGCCAGCAGTCCTATCGGACTAGCCCTGGGAGATACGCAGTATTTT
CDR3aa: CASSPIGLALGDTQYF
abundance: many
j_gene: TRBJ2-3
v_gene: TRBV28
d_gene: TRBD2

CDR3nt: TGTGCCTGTAAAACCGGGGACAGGGGGCCTGAAGCTTTCTTT
CDR3aa: CACKTGDRGPEAFF
abundance: many
j_gene: TRBJ1-1
v_gene: TRBV30
d_gene: TRBD1

CDR3nt: TGTGCCAGCAGTTATGCGACAGATGGCTACACCTTC
CDR3aa: CASSYATDGYTF
abundance: .
j_gene: TRBJ1-2
v_gene: TRBV6-6
d_gene: .

CDR3nt: TGTGCCAGCAGCTTCGGACGGTTCTCTGGAAACACCATATATTTT
CDR3aa: CASSFGRFSGNTIYF
abundance: many
j_gene: TRBJ1-3
v_gene: TRBV7-8
d_gene: .

CDR3nt: TGCGCCAGCACCCCCGGGGTAGCGGGGGCGTACAATGAGCAGTTCTTC
CDR3aa: CASTPGVAGAYNEQFF
abundance: many
j_gene: TRBJ2-1
v_gene: TRBV5-1
d_gene: TRBD2

CDR3nt: TGCGCCAGCAGCTCGACGATAGCCGGCCGAGGGAATGAGCAGTTCTTC
CDR3aa: CASSSTIAGRGNEQFF
abundance: many
j_gene: TRBJ2-1
v_gene: TRBV5-1
d_gene: .

CDR3nt: TGTGCCAGCAGCTTGAGCGGGAGGTCTACCTACGAGCAGTACTTC
CDR3aa: CASSLSGRSTYEQYF
abundance: once
j_gene: TRBJ2-7
v_gene: TRBV7-2
d_gene: TRBD2

CDR3nt: TGTACCAGCAGTTTCCGGGGACGGTACCTTACATACACAGATACGCAGTATTTT
CDR3aa: CTSSFRGRYLTYTDTQYF
abundance: .
j_gene: TRBJ2-3
v_gene: TRBV12-3/TRBV12-4
d_gene: .

CDR3nt: TGCGCCAGCAGCTTGGATGAGGGGGCCCTCTATACGCAGTATTTT
CDR3aa: CASSLDEGALYTQYF
abundance: many
j_gene: TRBJ2-3
v_gene: TRBV5-1
d_gene: TRBD1

CDR3nt: TGTGCCAGCAGTCGTGACAGGGGAGGCTACGAGCAGTACTTC
CDR3aa: CASSRDRGGYEQYF
abundance: many
j_gene: TRBJ2-7
v_gene: TRBV12-3/TRBV12-4
d_gene: TRBD1

CDR3nt: TGCAGCGTTGATCGTATGCGGGAGGGCCCACGGGGTACGCAGTATTTT
CDR3aa: CSVDRMREGPRGTQYF
abundance: many
j_gene: TRBJ2-3
v_gene: TRBV29-1
d_gene: TRBD2

CDR3nt: TGTGCCAGCAGCTTACCCCGGACAGGGATGGATACGCAGTATTTT
CDR3aa: CASSLPRTGMDTQYF
abundance: many
j_gene: TRBJ2-3
v_gene: TRBV7-6
d_gene: TRBD1

CDR3nt: TGCGCCAGCAGCCCGGACGGTGGCAATGAGCAGTTCTTC
CDR3aa: CASSPDGGNEQFF
abundance: many
j_gene: TRBJ2-1
v_gene: TRBV5-1
d_gene: .

CDR3nt: TGTGCCAGCTCCAACAGACAGGGTTTCCCGAGGGTACGGGAGCAGTACTTC
CDR3aa: CASSNRQGFPRVREQYF
abundance: many
j_gene: TRBJ2-7
v_gene: TRBV27
d_gene: TRBD1

CDR3nt: TGTGCCATCGGAGACGTAATTGGAGGCGGGAGCCACGAGCAGTACTTC
CDR3aa: CAIGDVIGGGSHEQYF
abundance: .
j_gene: TRBJ2-7
v_gene: TRBV10-3
d_gene: TRBD2

CDR3nt: TGCAGCGTTGGTCGGGCGAGTTCCTACAATGAGCAGTTCTTC
CDR3aa: CSVGRASSYNEQFF
abundance: many
j_gene: TRBJ2-1
v_gene: TRBV29-1
d_gene: .

CDR3nt: TGCAGCGTCGGGACAGGGGGAACTGAAGCTTTCTTT
CDR3aa: CSVGTGGTEAFF
abundance: many
j_gene: TRBJ1-1
v_gene: TRBV29-1
d_gene: TRBD1

CDR3nt: TGTGCCAGCAGCCAAGATCATAGGGACGGCTACACCTTC
CDR3aa: CASSQDHRDGYTF
abundance: many
j_gene: TRBJ1-2
v_gene: TRBV4-2
d_gene: .

CDR3nt: TGCGCCAGCAGCTTGCAAGGCGCGGGGGGGTACAATGAGCAGTTCTTC
CDR3aa: CASSLQGAGGYNEQFF
abundance: .
j_gene: TRBJ2-1
v_gene: TRBV5-1
d_gene: TRBD2

CDR3nt: TGCAGTGCTAGCTTTGCGATTTCCTACGAGCAGTACTTC
CDR3aa: CSASFAISYEQYF
abundance: many
j_gene: TRBJ2-7
v_gene: TRBV20-1
d_gene: .

CDR3nt: TGCGCCACCAGGGGGGCTAGCGGCTACAATGAGCAGTTCTTC
CDR3aa: CATRGASGYNEQFF
abundance: many
j_gene: TRBJ2-1
v_gene: TRBV5-1
d_gene: .

CDR3nt: TGTGCCAACCTAGTCCCCGGCAGGGGAAATGGCTACACCTTC
CDR3aa: CANLVPGRGNGYTF
abundance: many
j_gene: TRBJ1-2
v_gene: TRBV12-3/TRBV12-4
d_gene: .

CDR3nt: TGTGCCAGCAGCCGACCACTCGAGACTAGGGGATACAATGAGCAGTTCTTC
CDR3aa: CASSRPLETRGYNEQFF
abundance: .
j_gene: TRBJ2-1
v_gene: TRBV7-8
d_gene: .

CDR3nt: TGCGCCAGCACCGAGCAGGGCCTGGAGGATAATTCACCCCTCCACTTT
CDR3aa: CASTEQGLEDNSPLHF
abundance: many
j_gene: TRBJ1-6
v_gene: TRBV5-1
d_gene: .

CDR3nt: TGCGCCAGCAGCGGGGCCCTGAGCTCTGGGGCCAACGTCCTGACTTTC
CDR3aa: CASSGALSSGANVLTF
abundance: many
j_gene: TRBJ2-6
v_gene: TRBV5-1
d_gene: .

CDR3nt: TGTGCCAGCAGTCCGGTGGGGCAGGGGGTCTTCTCCTACGAGCAGTACTTC
CDR3aa: CASSPVGQGVFSYEQYF
abundance: many
j_gene: TRBJ2-7
v_gene: TRBV27
d_gene: TRBD1

CDR3nt: TGTGCCACTTCCGGGACAGGGAGGGGGAGGGGCAATCAGCCCCAGCATTTT
CDR3aa: CATSGTGRGRGNQPQHF
abundance: few
j_gene: TRBJ1-5
v_gene: TRBV24-1
d_gene: TRBD1

CDR3nt: TGTGCCAGCAGCCCCCGGACAGGGGGAAACACTGAAGCTTTCTTT
CDR3aa: CASSPRTGGNTEAFF
abundance: many
j_gene: TRBJ1-1
v_gene: TRBV7-6
d_gene: TRBD1

CDR3nt: TGTGCCAGCACGGGACTTCACCTTTACGAGCAGTACTTC
CDR3aa: CASTGLHLYEQYF
abundance: many
j_gene: TRBJ2-7
v_gene: TRBV28
d_gene: .

CDR3nt: TGTGCCAGTAGTATGGGGAGGAGGGAGAAGCAGTACTTC
CDR3aa: CASSMGRREKQYF
abundance: few
j_gene: TRBJ2-7
v_gene: TRBV19
d_gene: .

CDR3nt: TGCAGCGTAGAGAGAGGACAGGGGAGAGAGACCCAGTACTTC
CDR3aa: CSVERGQGRETQYF
abundance: many
j_gene: TRBJ2-5
v_gene: TRBV29-1
d_gene: TRBD1

CDR3nt: TGCGCCAGCAGCTTATCAGGGACTAGCGGGAGTCTCCCCCTCGAGCAGTACTTC
CDR3aa: CASSLSGTSGSLPLEQYF
abundance: .
j_gene: TRBJ2-7
v_gene: TRBV5-1
d_gene: TRBD2

CDR3nt: TGCGCCAGCAGCTTGGAGCGTCCGGGGGTCGAGACCCAGTACTTC
CDR3aa: CASSLERPGVETQYF
abundance: many
j_gene: TRBJ2-5
v_gene: TRBV5-1
d_gene: .

CDR3nt: TGCAGTGCTGGACAGGGTAGCAATGGCTACACCTTC
CDR3aa: CSAGQGSNGYTF
abundance: few
j_gene: TRBJ1-2
v_gene: TRBV20-1
d_gene: TRBD1